This T cell receptor beta chain was recovered during a study of T cells in Graves' hyperthyroidism and ophthalmopathy. CDR3 length: 13 amino acids. Deletions cut 4 bases from V and 9 bases from J, with 14 bases between. There are a few counts of this clonotype. The target antigen is unknown. Active moderate-to-severe ophthalmopathy, Clinical Activity Score at least 3, NOSPECS at least 4, under 3 months' duration. Patients showing uncontrolled infection, other autoimmune disease, pregnancy or lactation were ineligible. The PBMCs were sourced from fresh peripheral blood (about 9.7 ml). Study-level results: A 13 V-J signature model discriminated ophthalmopathy versus stable hyperthyroidism.

TCR beta CDR3 regions were amplified from RNA transcripts. During a first-round RT-PCR of the TCR CDR3, the HTBI primer set was used. Using its own MiXCR run on the multiplex PCR reads, TCRdb lists one record per CDR3 protein. The sample carries 490,000 or so distinct CDR3 sequences, approximately 23% recorded once. The clonotype comes from a woman in her sixties or seventies with Graves' ophthalmopathy. Sequenced: blood. The rearrangement uses TRBV12-3 or TRBV12-4 and TRBJ2-3, with D perhaps matching TRBD2 (6 bases). CDR3 coding DNA: TGTGCCAGCAGTTCCGGGACTGCCGGAACGCAGTATTTT. Protein: CASSSGTAGTQYF.